These 4 T cell receptor beta chains were all obtained from the same sample, sequenced in a study of T cells in localized non-small cell lung cancer. Generated by immunoSEQ multiplex PCR, the TCRdb table keeps only in-frame clones and is missing some. The sample holds about 43,000 clones, around nine tenths seen once. The sample was PBMCs, taken before any cancer treatment. The receptors were gathered from a woman aged 40-69 years with stage II lung adenocarcinoma.

V and J are TRBV5-1 and TRBJ2-3; 8 nucleotides align to TRBD2. J gave up 3 bases and V 0 bases, and 6 bases lay outside the gene matches. The germline gives CDR1 SGHRS, CDR2 YFSETQ. The length of the CDR3 is 16 residues. As DNA, the CDR3 is TGCGCCAGCAGCTTGGGCGGGGGGCCAGCTACAGATACGCAGTATTTT. Translating gives CASSLGGGPATDTQYF.

As DNA, the CDR3 is TGTGCCAGCAGTCCCGGACTAGGGGACTACGAGCAGTACTTC. Translating it yields CASSPGLGDYEQYF. This rearrangement joins TRBV6-5 to TRBJ2-7, with 7 bases identical to TRBD2. The germline V gene encodes CDR1 MNHEY and CDR2 SVGAGI. The trim removed 5 bases at V and 3 bases at J, leaving 7 bases unmatched. This CDR3 spans 14 amino acids.

This sequence joins TRBV5-4 and TRBJ2-1; 8 positions agree with TRBD1. The V segment lost 0 bases and the J segment 7 bases; nucleotides outside the gene matches: 0. The germline CDR1 and CDR2 sequences are SGHNT and YYREEE (reference sequence). This CDR3 has 13 amino acids. In DNA form, the CDR3 reads TGTGCCAGCAGCTTGGACAGGGGGAATGAGCAGTTCTTC. This gives the protein CASSLDRGNEQFF.

V usage is TRBV20-1 and J usage is TRBJ2-7; no clear D gene. Germline CDR1 is DFQATT and CDR2 is SNEGSKA (reference sequence). This CDR3 has 11 residues. V was trimmed by 3 bases and J by 3 bases, leaving 6 bases between them. As DNA, the CDR3 is TGCAGTGCTAGTCCTAACTACGAGCAGTACTTC. Its translation: CSASPNYEQYF.